The rows below give T cell receptor beta chains drawn from one sample of a study of regulatory T cells in long-lasting Graves disease. In TCRdb, the multiplex PCR reads were re-called with MiXCR into one record per CDR3 protein. The table shows 350,000 to 500,000 distinct CDR3 sequences, with 21% occurring only once. The specimen was peripheral blood mononuclear cells (PBMCs), collected when the disease was refractory, from a patient treated with antithyroid drugs. The receptor set was obtained from a female donor with Graves disease. Both conserved end residues are part of each CDR3.

TRBJ2-6,TRBV15,CATSRGRAGANVLTF
TRBJ1-6,TRBV30,CAWSVGANSPLHF
TRBJ2-3,TRBV12-3/TRBV12-4,CASSLYRSALTDTQYF
TRBJ1-2,TRBV3-1,CASSQDDRRPNYGYTF
TRBJ2-7,TRBV15,CATSRPHTGTYEQYF
TRBJ1-3,TRBV6-1,CASSFGQASSGNTIYF
TRBJ2-2,TRBV12-3/TRBV12-4,CASSPGQGAVGELFF
TRBJ2-7,TRBV5-1,CASSFKEEGYEQYF
TRBJ1-1,TRBV20-1,CSARSRAQITEAFF
TRBJ2-5,TRBV20-1,CSARDFEGPQETQYF
TRBJ2-5,TRBV27,CASSFVGTSAQETQYF
TRBJ1-1,TRBV10-3,CAIGQGPQNTEAFF
TRBJ1-4,TRBV29-1,CSVRTGWNEKLFF
TRBJ2-2,TRBV20-1,CSAPTGTGELFF
TRBJ2-3,TRBV19,CASTQTSGRAGAVTQYF
TRBJ2-7,TRBV15,CATSEGTGSYEQYF
TRBJ2-5,TRBV2,CASSGGAGGNQETQYF
TRBJ1-2,TRBV30,CAWSGLLDPDYGYTF
TRBJ2-2,TRBV28,CASSLRGYTGELFF
TRBJ2-1,TRBV20-1,CSARDPREYNEQFF
TRBJ2-7,TRBV27,CASRSGATIEQYF
TRBJ2-7,TRBV10-3,CAISEPGTKNEQYF
TRBJ1-2,TRBV12-3/TRBV12-4,CASTPRGGDGYTF
TRBJ2-2,TRBV28,CASSLQIGLDHSGELFF
TRBJ2-7,TRBV12-3/TRBV12-4,CASSALRTGGVNEQYF